This T cell receptor (beta chain) was observed in a study of OX40 agonist ivuxolimab in advanced cancers. Broadly, across the study: The costimulatory receptor OX40 (CD134) was targeted by ivuxolimab, a fully human IgG2 agonistic monoclonal antibody. Three dose-escalation patients achieved partial responses, one with hepatocellular carcinoma and two with cutaneous melanoma. The paper describes the monotherapy dose-escalation part (N ≈ 51 patients) of the phase I trial of ivuxolimab. Intravenous ivuxolimab was administered to patients every 2 weeks at six dose levels: 0.01, 0.1, 0.3, 1.5, 3 and 10 mg/kg. Prior anti-PD-1, anti-PD-L1 or anti-CTLA-4 therapy was permitted, and checkpoint inhibitors had been received by roughly two fifths of dose-escalation patients. The purpose of peripheral TCRbeta sequencing was to test whether ivuxolimab changed TCR sequence diversity and led to clonal T-cell expansion. In the dose-escalation cohort, roughly 80% of patients were male, and the mean age was about 55 years, with a range of 23 to 79. Of the roughly 52 patients in dose escalation, some 19 had hepatocellular carcinoma, approximately 15 had melanoma, 9 had renal cell carcinoma and 9 had head and neck cancer.

To sequence the TCRbeta CDR3 region, genomic DNA was isolated from the sorted cells. The immunoSEQ Assay was used for sequencing of TCRbeta CDR3 regions. TCRdb holds this immuneACCESS table with in-frame rearrangements only. Some clones are missing; in checked studies, unresolved V genes explain under half, and the rest has no known cause. The table for this sample lists fewer than 65,000 clones; about 90% of them were counted only once. 5.2% of the sample rests with the top ten. Patients with a history of autoimmune disease or receiving systemic immunosuppression were excluded from the trial. In every dose cohort, peripheral blood was drawn for TCR sequencing at baseline, cycle 4 day 1, and cycle 7 day 1. Samples were obtained from an open-label, multicenter, first-in-human phase I dose-escalation trial of ivuxolimab. Adults with locally advanced or metastatic melanoma, renal cell carcinoma, hepatocellular carcinoma or head and neck squamous cell carcinoma were enrolled in the trial. Before TCR sequencing, CD4+ T cells and CD8+ T cells were sorted from peripheral blood as separate populations.

Here is what the overall study found, with its caveats: Low levels of normalized T-cell clonal expansion were also seen in some nonresponding patients. The antigen specificity of the peripheral T cells that underwent clonal expansion was not determined. At doses of 0.1 to 3.0 mg/kg, clonal expansion of both CD4+ and CD8+ T cells in blood was seen between baseline and week 6. Partial responders in the 0.1-3.0 mg/kg groups had among the lowest normalized peripheral clonal expansion, especially among CD8+ T cells. On average, CD8+ T cells showed more expanded clones than CD4+ T cells after ivuxolimab.

V is cut by 5 bases and J by 5 bases, and the space between the germline ends is 13 bases. The CDR3, from cysteine to phenylalanine, totals 13 residues. The only DNA kept is the CDR3, 39 bases in frame from the first base. CDR1 and CDR2 are drawn from the germline V gene: SGHNT, YENEEA. In the case of this clone: It lacks a known antigen. Nothing much larger sits one base from this clone, and base qualities are not available.

Sequencing used CD4+ or CD8+ T cells sorted from blood, obtained in a trial of the OX40 agonist ivuxolimab. The chain was built from TRBV11-3 and TRBJ2-7, and perhaps TRBD1 as D gene, on 5 matching bases. The sequence derives from an adult with an advanced solid tumor such as melanoma, head and neck, liver or kidney cancer. The CDR3 reads CASSLSTVNEQYF. The nucleotide sequence is given as TGTGCCAGCAGCCTCTCGACAGTAAACGAGCAGTACTTC.